The 31 T cell receptor beta chains given below trace back to one sample, sequenced in a study of blood T cell repertoires in COVID-19. TCRdb keeps only in-frame clones here, not all; method: immunoSEQ multiplex PCR. The data contain about 230,000 clones, more than 75% of them singletons. The sample taken for sequencing was peripheral blood. These receptors came from a man aged 50 or older with COVID-19, enrolled during active disease.

The V call is TRBV30, the J call TRBJ1-5; D is unclear. V lost 5 bases and J lost 4, with 9 bases in between. Per germline, CDR1 GTSNPN and CDR2 SVGIG (reference sequence). The CDR3 is 12 residues long. CDR3 DNA sequence: TGTGCCTGGGGGTCGGGGAATCAGCCCCAGCATTTT. Protein product: CAWGSGNQPQHF.

The table lists this clone with a few counts. This chain links TRBV27 with TRBJ2-7, with D possibly being TRBD1 (5 bases). The V gene's germline CDR1 is MNHEY and CDR2 SMNVEV (reference sequence). CDR3 length: 14 residues. Trimming took off 6 bases at V and 0 bases at J, with 12 bases between the two ends. This CDR3 reads CASRLNRISYEQYF. CDR3 bases: TGTGCCAGCAGACTAAACAGGATCTCCTACGAGCAGTACTTC.

V usage is TRBV6-5 and J usage is TRBJ2-7, with TRBD1 matching over 8 bases. In germline, CDR1 is MNHEY, CDR2 SVGAGI. With V trimmed by 5 bases and J by 2 bases, 5 bases remained unmatched. This CDR3 contains 14 residues. The CDR3, as DNA: TGTGCCAGCAGTCGAATACAGGGGGCCTACGAGCAGTACTTC. Amino acids: CASSRIQGAYEQYF.

The V and J genes are TRBV18 and TRBJ1-5, with D perhaps TRBD1 (5 bases). The V gene lost 4 bases and the J gene lost 3 bases, with 10 bases spanning the gap. The CDR3 length is 14 residues. Germline V lookup: CDR1 KGHSH, CDR2 LQKENI. DNA for the CDR3: TGTGCCAGCTCACTTTCGGGGGACAATCAGCCCCAGCATTTT. Translation: CASSLSGDNQPQHF.

This chain joins TRBV5-4 and TRBJ2-7, with D possibly TRBD2 on 5 matching bases. Germline assignment: CDR1 SGHNT and CDR2 YYREEE (reference sequence). The CDR3 runs 16 residues. The V end lost 0 bases, the J end lost 0 bases, and 13 bases lay between the germline ends. Here the CDR3 reads CASSLGSGVSSYEQYF. The CDR3 bases are TGTGCCAGCAGCTTGGGATCCGGGGTTAGCTCCTACGAGCAGTACTTC.

This rearrangement joins TRBV7-6 to TRBJ2-3; unclear D gene. Germline-derived CDR1 and CDR2 are SGHVS and FNYEAQ. The length of the CDR3 is 13 residues. Deletions cut 5 bases from V and 0 bases from J, with 6 bases between. The CDR3 is CASSQFSTDTQYF. The CDR3 DNA sequence: TGTGCCAGCAGCCAATTTAGCACAGATACGCAGTATTTT.

The chain carries TRBV14 and TRBJ2-3; 7 bases line up with TRBD1. The CDR3 loop spans 13 amino acids. Unmatched junction bases numbered 6, after V lost 6 bases and J lost 6 bases. CDR1 and CDR2 from the germline V gene are SGHDN and FVKESK. Written as DNA, the CDR3 is TGTGCCAGCAGTCCCCGGACAGGCGATACGCAGTATTTT. This translates into CASSPRTGDTQYF.

The V gene is TRBV6-4, the J gene TRBJ2-3; TRBD2 aligns across 7 bases. CDR3 length: 14 amino acids. Per the germline V gene, CDR1 is MRHNA and CDR2 is SNTAGT. The V segment lost 3 bases and the J segment 4 bases; nucleotides outside the gene matches: 4. The CDR3 here is CASSDRGVSDTQYF. CDR3 nucleotide sequence: TGTGCCAGCAGTGATCGGGGGGTTTCAGATACGCAGTATTTT.

The V call is TRBV11-2, the J call TRBJ2-7, with TRBD1 as a possible D gene (6 bases). This CDR3 contains 15 residues. Looked up from germline, CDR1 is SGHAT and CDR2 is FQNNGV. The V end lost 1 base, the J end lost 2 bases, and 12 bases lay between the germline ends. The CDR3 sequence is CASSLGNGQTYEQYF. DNA of the CDR3: TGTGCCAGCAGCTTAGGGAACGGACAGACCTACGAGCAGTACTTC.

J is TRBJ2-4 and V is TRBV4-3; D is perhaps TRBD1 (5 bases). V was clipped by 0 bases and J by 1 base, with 7 bases between them. Germline-derived CDR1 and CDR2 are LGHNA and YSLEER. The CDR3 has 15 amino acids. As DNA, the CDR3 is TGCGCCAGCAGCCAAGACAGGGCGGCCAAAAACATTCAGTACTTC. It codes for CASSQDRAAKNIQYF.

J is TRBJ2-7 and V is TRBV9; tentatively, D is TRBD2 (5 bases). Trimming stripped 0 bases from V and 2 bases from J, with 9 bases between. Germline V gene sequence: CDR1 SGDLS, CDR2 YYNGEE. There are 14 residues in the CDR3. The CDR3 sequence is CASSVGTSPYEQYF. The CDR3, as DNA: TGTGCCAGCAGCGTAGGGACTTCACCCTACGAGCAGTACTTC.

This clone was recorded a few times. The V gene is TRBV9, the J gene TRBJ2-5, with 9 nucleotides matching TRBD2. Trimming cost V 2 bases and J 5 bases; bases outside gene matches: 4. This CDR3 is 14 amino acids long. Germline CDR1 SGDLS, CDR2 YYNGEE. The CDR3 DNA reads TGTGCCAGCAGCGTTGGGAGCGGGGGGGAGACCCAGTACTTC. Amino acids: CASSVGSGGETQYF.

V usage is TRBV15 and J usage is TRBJ2-3; 13 bases are a match to TRBD2. With 6 bases clipped from V and 4 bases from J, the junction kept 10 bases outside the gene matches. Germline CDR1 is LNHNV and CDR2 is YYDKDF (reference sequence). This CDR3 contains 17 residues. The CDR3: CATRLAGGPEGSDTQYF. Here the CDR3 DNA reads TGTGCCACCAGACTAGCGGGGGGGCCCGAAGGATCAGATACGCAGTATTTT.

The rearrangement links TRBV12-3 or TRBV12-4 to TRBJ2-5; tentative D call: TRBD1 (5 bases). Trimming pared 8 bases from V and 5 bases from J, leaving 12 bases between. This CDR3 is built from 12 residues. CDR3 bases: TGTGCCAGCCTCTCTAGGGGCGAGACCCAGTACTTC. Amino acids: CASLSRGETQYF.

The J gene is TRBJ1-5, the V gene TRBV5-5; possibly TRBD1 for D (5 bases). V was cut by 1 base and J by 7 bases, with 15 bases left in between. This CDR3 contains 15 residues. Germline lookup yields CDR1 SGHKS and CDR2 YYEKEE (reference sequence). The CDR3 nucleotides read TGTGCCAGCAGCTTGTGGGGCGGGGGGAGACAGCCCCAGCATTTT. This sequence encodes CASSLWGGGRQPQHF.

The chain joins TRBV9 to TRBJ1-2; the match to TRBD1 covers 7 bases. CDR3 length: 13 residues. In germline, CDR1 is SGDLS, CDR2 YYNGEE. Trimming at V came to 5 bases and at J to 7 bases, leaving 8 bases not matched to a gene. In DNA form, the CDR3 reads TGTGCCAGCAGGCCGACAGGGTTCGGTGGCTACACCTTC. Protein product: CASRPTGFGGYTF.

This chain links TRBV4-1 with TRBJ1-2, with D unclear. In germline, CDR1 is MGHRA, CDR2 YSYEKL. The V end lost 2 bases, the J end lost 8 bases, and 18 bases lay between the germline ends. This CDR3 comprises 15 residues. In nucleotides, the CDR3 is TGCGCCAGCAGCCAAACCTCCGACGCGCGGGGAGGCTACACCTTC. Its protein is CASSQTSDARGGYTF.

The chain combines TRBV18 with TRBJ1-2; the D gene is possibly TRBD1 (5 bases). CDR1 and CDR2 (germline): KGHSH, LQKENI. Trimming removed 6 bases from V and 3 bases from J, with 11 bases in between. CDR3 length: 13 residues. CDR3 sequence reads: CASSRRGDYGYTF. Here the CDR3 DNA reads TGTGCCAGCTCGAGGCGGGGGGACTATGGCTACACCTTC.

This chain uses TRBV10-2 with TRBJ2-5; 10 nucleotides align to TRBD2. Trimming took 6 bases from V and 5 from J; bases not matched to a gene: 9. CDR3 length equals 15 residues. Germline CDR1 WSHSY, CDR2 SAAADI. CDR3 DNA sequence: TGCGCCAGCAGAAGGGTAGCGGGGGGCCATGAGACCCAGTACTTC. Residues: CASRRVAGGHETQYF.

J is TRBJ2-1 and V is TRBV5-1; the D gene is possibly TRBD2 (7 bases). V lost 2 bases and J lost 2, with 14 bases in between. This CDR3 is 16 amino acids long. Germline V CDR1 and CDR2: SGHRS, YFSETQ. The CDR3, as DNA: TGCGCCAGCAGCTTCCGGGGGGCCTCAACCTACAATGAGCAGTTCTTC. This translates into CASSFRGASTYNEQFF. Full variable domain (remainder filled in from reference TRBV5-1 and TRBJ2-1): KAGVTQTPRYLIKTRGQQVTLSCSPISGHRSVSWYQQTPGQGLQFLFEYFSETQRNKGNFPGRFSGRQFSNSRSEMNVSTLELGDSALYLCASSFRGASTYNEQFFGPGTRLTVL.

The chain employs TRBV12-3 or TRBV12-4 and TRBJ2-5, with D maybe TRBD1 (6 bases). The CDR3 runs 12 residues. V was shortened by 6 bases and J by 7 bases, with 12 bases between the two germline ends. The CDR3 spells CASSQGFGTQYF. In DNA, the CDR3 is TGTGCCAGCAGCCAGGGGTTTGGGACCCAGTACTTC.

This clone was recorded only once. This chain connects TRBV5-1 to TRBJ1-1, with D tentatively TRBD1 (5 bases). The CDR3 spans 13 residues. CDR1 and CDR2 from the germline V gene are SGHRS and YFSETQ. V dropped 3 bases and J dropped 1 base, with 7 bases sitting between them. The chain's CDR3 is CASSSTANTEAFF. As DNA, the CDR3 is TGCGCCAGCAGCTCGACAGCGAACACTGAAGCTTTCTTT.

The rearrangement links TRBV11-2 to TRBJ2-7; weak D call: TRBD2 (6 bases). The ends were cut back, 5 bases at V and 6 bases at J, with 8 bases in the middle. Per germline, CDR1 SGHAT and CDR2 FQNNGV. CDR3 length: 11 amino acids. The CDR3 is CASSTGGEQYF. CDR3 nucleotide sequence: TGTGCCAGCAGCACCGGGGGCGAGCAGTACTTC.

The CDR3 region is CASSEGTSVLKQYF. The DNA of the CDR3 is TGTGCCAGCAGTGAAGGGACTAGTGTGCTCAAGCAGTACTTC. The chain links TRBV6-1 to TRBJ2-7; 7 bases align to TRBD2. The V and J ends lost 1 base and 8 bases, in that order; junction bases with no gene match: 8. Germline V lookup: CDR1 MNHNS, CDR2 SASEGT. This CDR3 comprises 14 residues.

J is TRBJ1-6 and V is TRBV7-9; unclear D gene. V was shortened by 2 bases and J by 8 bases, with 4 bases between the two germline ends. CDR3 length: 12 residues. Germline CDR1 and CDR2: SEHNR and FQNEAQ (reference sequence). The CDR3 nucleotides are TGTGCCAGCAGCTTATCGGATTCACCCCTCCACTTT. Translation: CASSLSDSPLHF.

This clone was counted once. The rearrangement joins TRBV10-3 to TRBJ2-1, with 10 bases identical to TRBD2. There are 13 residues in the CDR3. The germline V gene has CDR1 ENHRY and CDR2 SYGVKD. V lost 7 bases to trimming and J lost 5 bases; unmatched junction nucleotides: 2. Here the CDR3 DNA reads TGTGCCATCACTGGACTAGCGGACAATGAGCAGTTCTTC. Its protein is CAITGLADNEQFF.

The chain joins TRBV19 to TRBJ2-1; 8 nucleotides match TRBD2. The length of the CDR3 is 17 residues. The ends lost 5 bases at V and 4 bases at J; junction bases unmatched: 13. Germline V gives CDR1 LNHDA, CDR2 SQIVND (reference sequence). As DNA, the CDR3 is TGTGCCAGTAGTCCTGGGGGCGCTAGCGGGCTTTACAATGAGCAGTTCTTC. Translating gives CASSPGGASGLYNEQFF.

The V call is TRBV27, the J call TRBJ1-5; 10 bases are shared with TRBD1. This CDR3 is 16 amino acids long. Germline CDR1 is MNHEY and CDR2 is SMNVEV (reference sequence). J lost 6 bases, V lost 2 bases, and 7 bases had no gene match. CDR3: CASSLTWDRGGQPQHF. The CDR3 bases are TGTGCCAGCAGTTTAACTTGGGACAGGGGAGGTCAGCCCCAGCATTTT.

This chain connects TRBV3-1 (or the pseudogene TRBV3-2) to TRBJ2-7, with 11 bases matching TRBD2. V lost 4 bases to trimming and J lost 1 base; unmatched junction nucleotides: 6. This CDR3 region has 16 residues. Looked up from germline, CDR1 is LGHDT and CDR2 is YNNKEL (reference sequence). CDR3 sequence: CASSPTLAGGSYEQYF. CDR3 coding DNA: TGTGCCAGCAGCCCTACGCTAGCGGGAGGTTCCTACGAGCAGTACTTC.

The genes are TRBV12-3 or TRBV12-4 and TRBJ2-1; 8 bases line up with TRBD2. This CDR3 has 12 residues. Trimming removed 4 bases from V and 13 bases from J; junction bases left unmatched: 6. The chain's CDR3 is CASSSTSGFQFF. For the CDR3, the DNA is TGTGCCAGCAGTTCCACTAGCGGCTTCCAGTTCTTC.

The genes are TRBV10-1 and TRBJ2-3; D is possibly TRBD2 (6 bases). The CDR3 is made up of 14 amino acids. Germline V gene data show CDR1 as WNHNN and CDR2 as SYGVQD (reference sequence). Trimming stripped 5 bases from V and 2 bases from J, with 11 bases between. CDR3 in DNA: TGCGCCAGCAGTCTTAGCGGCCCCACAGATACGCAGTATTTT. It codes for CASSLSGPTDTQYF.